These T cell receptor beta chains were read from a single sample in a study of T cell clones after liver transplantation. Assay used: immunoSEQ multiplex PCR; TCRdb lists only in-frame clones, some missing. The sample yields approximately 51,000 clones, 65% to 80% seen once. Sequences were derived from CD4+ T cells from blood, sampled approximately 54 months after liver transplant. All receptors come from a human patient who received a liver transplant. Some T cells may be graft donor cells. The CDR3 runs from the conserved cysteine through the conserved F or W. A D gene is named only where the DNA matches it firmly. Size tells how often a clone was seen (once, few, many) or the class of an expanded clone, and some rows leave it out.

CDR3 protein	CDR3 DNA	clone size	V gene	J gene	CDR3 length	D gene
CASSPPGTAQPQHF	TGTGCCAGCAGTCCACCCGGGACAGCTCAGCCCCAGCATTTT	once	TRBV27	TRBJ1-5	14	TRBD1
CASSEIGTHTGELFF	TGCGCCAGCAGTGAGATAGGGACACACACCGGGGAGCTGTTTTTT	-	TRBV10-1	TRBJ2-2	15	-
CATTRQGASTDTQYF	TGTGCCACCACGAGACAGGGGGCTAGCACAGATACGCAGTATTTT	-	TRBV19	TRBJ2-3	15	TRBD1
CASHKPGQGETQYF	TGTGCCAGCCACAAGCCAGGACAGGGGGAGACCCAGTACTTC	-	TRBV6-5	TRBJ2-5	14	TRBD1
CASNRDRGQTEAFF	TGTGCCAGCAATAGGGACAGGGGGCAGACTGAAGCTTTCTTT	-	TRBV28	TRBJ1-1	14	TRBD1
CASSLQVNTEAFF	TGTGCCAGCAGCCTACAGGTGAACACTGAAGCTTTCTTT	-	TRBV7-9	TRBJ1-1	13	-
CASSTGGGQPQHF	TGTGCCAGCAGTACAGGGGGGGGTCAGCCCCAGCATTTT	-	TRBV2	TRBJ1-5	13	TRBD1
CASSLGRNTGELFF	TGTGCCAGCAGCTTAGGCAGGAACACCGGGGAGCTGTTTTTT	-	TRBV11-2	TRBJ2-2	14	-
CASSLGRGITDTQYF	TGTGCCAGCAGCTTGGGTCGGGGTATCACAGATACGCAGTATTTT	-	TRBV5-4	TRBJ2-3	15	-
CASSSLRVSGNTIYF	TGTGCCAGCAGCTCCCTCAGGGTTTCTGGAAACACCATATATTTT	-	TRBV5-8	TRBJ1-3	15	-
CASTFLKNSNQPQHF	TGTGCCAGCACCTTTCTCAAGAATAGCAATCAGCCCCAGCATTTT	-	TRBV2	TRBJ1-5	15	-
CASSLQGYNSPLHF	TGTGCCAGCAGCTTACAGGGGTATAATTCACCCCTCCACTTT	-	TRBV7-2	TRBJ1-6	14	-
CASSLHSGGASFF	TGTGCCAGCAGCTTACATAGCGGGGGGGCCTCGTTCTTC	-	TRBV7-6	TRBJ2-1	13	TRBD2
CSVTVRDRASYTF	TGCAGCGTTACAGTCCGGGACAGGGCAAGCTACACCTTC	-	TRBV29-1	TRBJ1-2	13	TRBD1